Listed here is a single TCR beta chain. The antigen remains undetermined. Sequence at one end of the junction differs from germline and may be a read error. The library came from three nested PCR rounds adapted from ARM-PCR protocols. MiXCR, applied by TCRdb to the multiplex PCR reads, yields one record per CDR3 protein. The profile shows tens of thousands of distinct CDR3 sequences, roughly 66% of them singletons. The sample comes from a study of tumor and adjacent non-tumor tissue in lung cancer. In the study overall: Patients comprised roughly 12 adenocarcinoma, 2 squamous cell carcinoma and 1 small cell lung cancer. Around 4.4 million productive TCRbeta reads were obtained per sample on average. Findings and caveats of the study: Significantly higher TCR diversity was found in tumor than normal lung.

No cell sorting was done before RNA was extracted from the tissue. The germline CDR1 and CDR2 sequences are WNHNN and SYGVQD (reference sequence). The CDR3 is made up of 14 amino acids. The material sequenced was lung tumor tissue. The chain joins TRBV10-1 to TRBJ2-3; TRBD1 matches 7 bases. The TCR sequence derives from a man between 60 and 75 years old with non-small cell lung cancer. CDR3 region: CASSPTGMPDTQYF. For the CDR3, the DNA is TGCGCCAGCAGCCCGACAGGGATGCCAGATACGCAATATTTT.